The 20 T cell receptor beta chains reported below all come from one sample, sequenced in a study of blood T cells in healthy people across ages. With a J-beta primer mix and a sample-barcoded 5' primer, a second PCR ran about 7 to 11 cycles. TCRdb fed the 5' RACE reads into MiXCR, producing one record per CDR3 protein. The repertoire consists of roughly 680,000 distinct CDR3 sequences, with around 48% occurring once and the leading ten covering 30% to 35%. Input material: blood. Receptors originate from a woman aged 55-75 years in good health.

The J gene is TRBJ1-5, the V gene TRBV4-3; the D gene is possibly TRBD1 (5 bases). Per germline, CDR1 LGHNA and CDR2 YSLEER. Trimming pared 0 bases from V and 7 bases from J, leaving 10 bases between. The CDR3 has 14 amino acids. The DNA of the CDR3 is TGCGCCAGCAGCCAAGATCGTAGGGGCCAGCCCCAGCATTTT. It is translated as CASSQDRRGQPQHF.

The rearrangement joins TRBV28 to TRBJ2-4, with D possibly being TRBD2 (7 bases). The J call is doubtful: the DNA matches TRBJ2-7 better. Germline CDR1 and CDR2: MDHEN and SYDVKM. The CDR3 is 14 residues long. CDR3 DNA: TGTGCCAGCAGTTTACGGGGGGCAAGCCACGAGCAGTACTTC. Its protein product is CASSLRGASHEQYF.

The rearrangement links TRBV6-2 or TRBV6-3 to TRBJ1-2; weak D call: TRBD1 (5 bases). Germline CDR1 reads MNHEY; CDR2 reads SVGEGT. V was pared by 6 bases and J by 7 bases, with 12 bases between. This CDR3 is 12 amino acids long. In nucleotides, the CDR3 is TGTGCCAGCAGCGGGGGTCGCTCTGGCTACACCTTC. It codes for CASSGGRSGYTF.

The chain uses TRBV4-3 and TRBJ2-7; D is unresolved. Trimming cost V 3 bases and J 5 bases, with 11 bases left between them. CDR1 is LGHNA, CDR2 YSLEER, per germline. The CDR3 covers 13 residues. The CDR3 region has the DNA TGCGCCAGCAGCCAGGGCATGGAGAACGAGCAGTACTTC. This encodes CASSQGMENEQYF.

The genes are TRBV20-1 and TRBJ2-6; D not resolved. This CDR3 is 14 amino acids long. V was trimmed by 3 bases and J by 0 bases, leaving 6 bases between them. Germline V gives CDR1 DFQATT, CDR2 SNEGSKA (reference sequence). The CDR3 is CSASRHSGANVLTF. The CDR3 DNA sequence: TGCAGTGCTAGTAGGCACTCTGGGGCCAACGTCCTGACTTTC.

V is TRBV7-2 and J is TRBJ1-4, with D tentatively TRBD1 (5 bases). V was shortened by 5 bases and J by 0 bases, with 10 bases between the two germline ends. Germline V lookup: CDR1 SGHTA, CDR2 FQGNSA. CDR3 length: 15 amino acids. The CDR3 nucleotides read TGTGCCAGCAGCCTCTCGGGGGCAACTAATGAAAAACTGTTTTTT. Its protein product is CASSLSGATNEKLFF. Based on the CDR3 plus reference TRBV7-2 and TRBJ1-4, the full variable domain is GAGVSQSPSNKVTEKGKDVELRCDPISGHTALYWYRQSLGQGLEFLIYFQGNSAPDKSGLPSDRFSAERTGGSVSTLTIQRTQQEDSAVYLCASSLSGATNEKLFFGSGTQLSVL.

The chain employs TRBV9 and TRBJ2-7; 7 nucleotides agree with TRBD2. The CDR3 sequence is 13 residues long. Trimming removed 3 bases from V and 5 bases from J; junction bases left unmatched: 5. Looked up from germline, CDR1 is SGDLS and CDR2 is YYNGEE. The DNA of the CDR3 is TGTGCCAGCAGCGAGGGACTAAACCACGAGCAGTACTTC. This sequence encodes CASSEGLNHEQYF.

This clonotype was seen more than once but under ten times. The chain uses TRBV7-6 and TRBJ1-1; the D is unclear. Between the trimmed V and J ends, which lost 0 bases and 3 bases, there was a span of 8 bases. Looked up from germline, CDR1 is SGHVS and CDR2 is FNYEAQ. This CDR3 has 14 residues. This chain's CDR3 is CASSLATSDTEAFF. Here the CDR3 DNA reads TGTGCCAGCAGCTTAGCGACGTCAGACACTGAAGCTTTCTTT.

This clonotype showed up just a few times. The chain is built from TRBV7-8 and TRBJ1-4; D is undetermined. Germline CDR1 reads SGHVS; CDR2 reads FQNEAQ. The CDR3 consists of 12 residues. The V end was cut by 3 bases, the J end by 8 bases, with 7 bases between. CDR3 region: CASSFLAEKLFF. The CDR3 nucleotides are TGTGCCAGCAGCTTCTTGGCCGAAAAACTGTTTTTT.

J is TRBJ2-7 and V is TRBV7-2; D is unresolved. The CDR3 extends over 13 amino acids. V lost 4 bases and J 0 bases, leaving 7 bases between the germline ends. Germline loops: CDR1 SGHTA, CDR2 FQGNSA. The CDR3 nucleotides are TGTGCCAGCAGCTCCAGACTCTCCTACGAGCAGTACTTC. Translating it yields CASSSRLSYEQYF.

V and J are TRBV6-2 or TRBV6-3 and TRBJ2-5; tentatively, D is TRBD1 or TRBD2 (5 bases each). The germline V gene has CDR1 MNHEY and CDR2 SVGEGT. Trimming left V 6 bases short and J 0 bases short, with 20 bases between. The CDR3 covers 17 residues. CDR3 sequence reads: CASSPNYRDQYQETQYF. The CDR3, as DNA: TGTGCCAGCAGCCCTAACTATCGGGACCAGTACCAAGAGACCCAGTACTTC.

V and J are TRBV21-1 and TRBJ2-4; the table's D gene call, TRBD2, was not cross checked with the DNA. TRBV21-1 is classified as a pseudogene. This CDR3 is built from 17 residues. The CDR3 sequence is CASKTAGTSGWANIQYF. CDR3 bases: TGTGCCAGCAAGACCGCCGGGACTAGCGGGTGGGCCAACATTCAGTACTTC.

The chain recombines TRBV7-8 with TRBJ2-7; tentative D call: TRBD2 (5 bases). In germline, CDR1 is SGHVS, CDR2 FQNEAQ. There are 16 residues in the CDR3. V was trimmed by 2 bases and J by 0 bases, leaving 14 bases between them. In DNA, the CDR3 is TGTGCCAGCAGCTTAATTGGCGGGCCTAGCTCCTACGAGCAGTACTTC. This codes for CASSLIGGPSSYEQYF.

In its sample, this clonotype was seen a few times. The chain joins TRBV5-1 to TRBJ2-1; TRBD2 matches 10 bases. The trim removed 4 bases at V and 7 bases at J, leaving 8 bases unmatched. Germline lookup yields CDR1 SGHRS and CDR2 YFSETQ. The CDR3 is 15 residues long. The DNA of the CDR3 is TGCGCCAGCAGCCGAGGAGCGGGAGGGGGGAATGAGCAGTTCTTC. This encodes CASSRGAGGGNEQFF. The full variable domain, its missing parts supplied by reference TRBV5-1 and TRBJ2-1, is KAGVTQTPRYLIKTRGQQVTLSCSPISGHRSVSWYQQTPGQGLQFLFEYFSETQRNKGNFPGRFSGRQFSNSRSEMNVSTLELGDSALYLCASSRGAGGGNEQFFGPGTRLTVL.

In its sample, this clonotype was seen a few times. The rearrangement links TRBV25-1 to TRBJ1-5; no reliable D call. The CDR3 sequence is 15 residues long. Germline V CDR1 and CDR2: MGHDK, SYGVNS. The ends were cut back, 1 base at V and 1 base at J, with 8 bases in the middle. Written as DNA, the CDR3 is TGTGCCAGCAGTGAATTAGGCGGGAGCAATCAGCCCCAGCATTTT. Its translation: CASSELGGSNQPQHF.

This clonotype was seen more than once but under ten times. This chain links TRBV7-3 with TRBJ1-2; TRBD1 matches at 7 bases. The junction had 3 bases not matched to a gene; V was cut back by 0 bases and J by 2 bases. Germline loops: CDR1 SGHTA, CDR2 FQGTGA. The CDR3 spans 15 residues. CDR3 region: CASSLTTGPNYGYTF. DNA of the CDR3: TGTGCCAGCAGCTTAACGACAGGGCCGAACTATGGCTACACCTTC.

This rearrangement joins TRBV7-2 to TRBJ2-1, with TRBD2 matching 7 bases. The germline CDR1 and CDR2 sequences are SGHTA and FQGNSA. The CDR3 has 15 residues. Unmatched junction bases numbered 4, after V lost 5 bases and J lost 0 bases. The CDR3 DNA reads TGTGCCAGCAGCCTCGGACTAGGCTCCTACAATGAGCAGTTCTTC. Encoded protein: CASSLGLGSYNEQFF.

V is TRBV20-1 and J is TRBJ2-3, with 11 bases identical to TRBD2. From germline, CDR1 is DFQATT and CDR2 SNEGSKA (reference sequence). V dropped 3 bases and J dropped 5; count of bases not matched to a gene: 7. The CDR3 length is 15 residues. CDR3 loop: CSASRLAGQGDTQYF. The CDR3 nucleotides are TGCAGTGCTAGTAGACTAGCGGGGCAGGGAGATACGCAGTATTTT.

The table lists this clonotype with a few counts. V and J are TRBV7-2 and TRBJ2-7; 10 bases line up with TRBD2. The germline gives CDR1 SGHTA, CDR2 FQGNSA. V dropped 5 bases and J dropped 1; count of bases not matched to a gene: 5. This CDR3 is 15 amino acids long. The CDR3 loop is CASSIGLAASYEQYF. CDR3 coding DNA: TGTGCCAGCAGCATCGGACTAGCGGCGTCCTACGAGCAGTACTTC.

The V gene is TRBV3-1, the J gene TRBJ2-7; D gene unclear. The closer fit of TRBJ2-5 to the DNA end suggests the J call may be wrong. CDR3 length: 15 residues. The germline gives CDR1 LGHDT, CDR2 YNNKEL (reference sequence). The CDR3, as DNA: TGTGCCAGCAGCCAAGAAATTGAGTTCGGGGAGACCCAGTACTTC. Translating gives CASSQEIEFGETQYF.